Listed below are T cell receptor beta chains from one sample, sequenced in a study of T cells in Graves' hyperthyroidism and ophthalmopathy. TCRdb fed the multiplex PCR reads into MiXCR, producing one record per CDR3 protein. This sample has some 800,000 distinct CDR3 sequences; roughly 37% occur once, and the top ten carry 8.9%. What was sequenced was blood. These receptors all stem from a man aged 18 to 29 with Graves' hyperthyroidism. CDR3s include the opening cysteine and the closing phenylalanine or tryptophan. A D gene is named only where the DNA matches it firmly. For some rows the clone size is stated as once, few or many, or as a class when expanded; others skip it.

V	J	D	size	CDR3	DNA
TRBV7-9	TRBJ2-5	.	many	CASRGDQETQYF	TGTGCCAGCAGAGGGGACCAAGAGACCCAGTACTTC
TRBV10-2	TRBJ1-6	.	many	CASSESITGSSYNSPLHF	TGCGCCAGCAGTGAGTCGATAACGGGAAGCTCCTATAATTCACCCCTCCACTTT
TRBV5-1	TRBJ2-7	TRBD2	.	CASNPSGTSYEQYF	TGCGCCAGCAACCCTAGCGGAACCTCCTACGAGCAGTACTTC
TRBV11-3	TRBJ2-3	.	once	CASSLGLGDTDTQYF	TGTGCCAGCAGCTTGGGACTCGGGGATACAGATACGCAGTATTTT
TRBV25-1	TRBJ2-5	TRBD2	many	CASTLSGTSIETQYF	TGTGCCAGCACCCTTTCCGGGACTAGTATAGAGACCCAGTACTTC
TRBV12-3/TRBV12-4	TRBJ2-2	TRBD2	.	CASRSSGRSGELFF	TGTGCCAGCAGGAGTAGCGGGAGATCCGGGGAGCTGTTTTTT
TRBV20-1	TRBJ2-5	TRBD2	few	CSARDLAGGQETQYF	TGCAGTGCTAGAGATCTGGCGGGGGGCCAAGAGACCCAGTACTTC
TRBV27	TRBJ2-7	.	.	CASSTMAGSYEQYF	TGTGCCAGCTCAACCATGGCAGGCTCCTACGAGCAGTACTTC
TRBV10-3	TRBJ2-2	.	.	CAIRPGSLRSQNTGELFF	TGTGCCATCAGACCCGGGTCCCTGAGATCCCAGAACACCGGGGAGCTGTTTTTT
TRBV5-1	TRBJ1-1	.	.	CASSQGASRGTEAFF	TGCGCCAGCAGCCAGGGAGCCAGCCGGGGCACTGAAGCTTTCTTT
TRBV2	TRBJ2-2	TRBD2	once	CASLAGMAGELFF	TGTGCCAGCCTAGCGGGAATGGCCGGGGAGCTGTTTTTT
TRBV7-2	TRBJ2-2	TRBD2	.	CASSPTSGTTGELFF	TGTGCCAGCAGCCCGACTAGCGGGACTACCGGGGAGCTGTTTTTT
TRBV7-9	TRBJ2-5	.	.	CASSPGSQYF	TGTGCCAGCAGCCCCGGGAGCCAGTACTTC
TRBV10-3	TRBJ2-7	TRBD1	many	CAISEPDRALYEQYF	TGTGCCATCAGTGAGCCAGACAGGGCCCTCTACGAGCAGTACTTC
TRBV7-2	TRBJ1-1	.	.	CASSLDWAHTEAFF	TGTGCCAGCAGCTTGGACTGGGCGCACACTGAAGCTTTCTTT
TRBV15	TRBJ2-7	TRBD1	many	CATSATGAPYEQYF	TGTGCCACCAGCGCGACAGGGGCCCCCTACGAGCAGTACTTC